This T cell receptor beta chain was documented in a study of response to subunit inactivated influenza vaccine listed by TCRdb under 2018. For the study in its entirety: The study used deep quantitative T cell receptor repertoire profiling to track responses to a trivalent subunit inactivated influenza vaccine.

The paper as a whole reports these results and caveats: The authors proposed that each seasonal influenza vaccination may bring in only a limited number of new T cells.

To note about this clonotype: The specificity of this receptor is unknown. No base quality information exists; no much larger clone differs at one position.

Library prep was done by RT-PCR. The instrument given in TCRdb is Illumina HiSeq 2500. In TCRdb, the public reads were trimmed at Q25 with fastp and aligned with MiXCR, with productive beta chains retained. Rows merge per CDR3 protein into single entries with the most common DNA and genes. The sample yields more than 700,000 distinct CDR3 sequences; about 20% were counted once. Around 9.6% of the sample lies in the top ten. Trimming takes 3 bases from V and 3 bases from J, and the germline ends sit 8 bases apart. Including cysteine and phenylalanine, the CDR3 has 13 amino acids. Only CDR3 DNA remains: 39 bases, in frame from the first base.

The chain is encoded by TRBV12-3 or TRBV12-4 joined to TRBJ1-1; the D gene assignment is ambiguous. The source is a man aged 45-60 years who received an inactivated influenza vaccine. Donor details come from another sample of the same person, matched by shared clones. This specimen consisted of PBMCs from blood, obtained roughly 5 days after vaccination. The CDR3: CASSFGHDTEAFF. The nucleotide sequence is TGTGCCAGCAGTTTCGGCCATGACACTGAAGCTTTCTTT.